Presented here are 12 T cell receptor beta chains from one specimen sequenced in a study of blood T cell repertoires in COVID-19. This table comes from immunoSEQ multiplex PCR, and its TCRdb copy is limited to in-frame clones, with some not included. Found here are approximately 150,000 clones, just over 85% of them singletons; the top ten hold roughly 3.5%. Sequencing was performed on peripheral blood. These receptors all stem from a man in his 70s with acute or convalescent COVID-19.

The gene calls are TRBV15 and TRBJ1-4; 9 bases line up with TRBD1. V was pared by 3 bases and J by 4 bases, with 3 bases of the junction left unmatched. The CDR3 extends over 15 amino acids. The germline V gene has CDR1 LNHNV and CDR2 YYDKDF (reference sequence). In DNA, the CDR3 is TGTGCCACCAGCAGGGACAGGGGTGATAATGAAAAACTGTTTTTT. It yields the protein CATSRDRGDNEKLFF.

The chain combines TRBV5-4 with TRBJ2-2; 7 nucleotides match TRBD2. The CDR3 has 15 residues. CDR1 is SGHNT, CDR2 YYREEE, per germline (reference sequence). The J segment lost 3 bases and the V segment lost 4 bases, leaving 6 bases of the junction unmatched. The CDR3 sequence is CASSSQRGYTGELFF. Here the CDR3 DNA reads TGTGCCAGCAGCAGTCAGCGGGGATACACCGGGGAGCTGTTTTTT.

This clone came up once. V and J are TRBV9 and TRBJ2-3; 11 bases match TRBD2. Germline lookup yields CDR1 SGDLS and CDR2 YYNGEE. The CDR3 covers 16 residues. Trimming took 3 bases from V and 4 from J; bases not matched to a gene: 7. CDR3 sequence: CASSGQLAGVPDTQYF. The CDR3 DNA reads as TGTGCCAGCAGCGGCCAACTAGCGGGAGTCCCAGATACGCAGTATTTT.

The rearrangement joins TRBV5-4 to TRBJ2-7; 11 bases align to TRBD2. The V and J ends lost 1 base and 3 bases, in that order; junction bases with no gene match: 3. This CDR3 spans 15 amino acids. Germline V lookup: CDR1 SGHNT, CDR2 YYREEE (reference sequence). The CDR3 coding sequence is TGTGCCAGCAGCTTGATAGCGGGAGGGGTCTACGAGCAGTACTTC. Protein sequence: CASSLIAGGVYEQYF.

In its sample, this clone was seen once. The gene calls are TRBV19 and TRBJ2-7; 8 nucleotides line up with TRBD1. CDR1 and CDR2 (germline): LNHDA, SQIVND (reference sequence). The CDR3 runs to 15 residues. Germline trimming cut 4 bases from V and 3 bases from J; bases unmatched to any gene: 8. The CDR3 DNA is TGTGCCAGTAGTAACTCCGGGACAGGTATCTACGAGCAGTACTTC. It yields the protein CASSNSGTGIYEQYF.

In this sample, this clone turned up a few times. J is TRBJ1-3 and V is TRBV28; maybe TRBD1 (6 bases). CDR1 and CDR2 from the germline V gene are MDHEN and SYDVKM. The CDR3 length is 12 residues. The germline V and J ends were trimmed by 5 bases and 8 bases, with 10 bases remaining between them. The CDR3: CASSPRGYTIYF. The CDR3 DNA is TGTGCCAGCAGTCCCAGGGGTTACACCATATATTTT.

V gene TRBV6-6 combines with J gene TRBJ2-7; 8 bases are shared with TRBD2. V shed 5 bases and J 0 bases; nucleotides not matched to a gene: 9. CDR1 and CDR2 from the germline V gene are MNHNY and SVGAGI (reference sequence). This CDR3 spans 16 amino acids. CDR3 sequence (DNA): TGTGCCAGCAGTACCTCTCGGGGGGGGCCCTCCTACGAGCAGTACTTC. Its protein product is CASSTSRGGPSYEQYF.

The chain employs TRBV5-8 and TRBJ2-4; TRBD1 matches at 8 bases. The CDR3 has 16 amino acids. Germline CDR1 reads SGHTS; CDR2 reads YDEGEE. Trimming removed 4 bases from V and 0 bases from J; junction bases left unmatched: 6. CDR3 protein: CASSPGQEIAKNIQYF. The CDR3 nucleotides read TGTGCCAGCAGCCCGGGACAGGAGATAGCCAAAAACATTCAGTACTTC.

The chain employs TRBV7-2 and TRBJ1-3; D call uncertain. From germline, CDR1 is SGHTA and CDR2 FQGNSA. There are 16 residues in the CDR3. V was trimmed by 2 bases and J by 8 bases, leaving 19 bases between them. The DNA for the CDR3 is TGTGCCAGCAGCTTAACGCCGACACGACCCCGAGACACCATATATTTT. Its protein is CASSLTPTRPRDTIYF. Full variable domain (remainder filled in from reference TRBV7-2 and TRBJ1-3): GAGVSQSPSNKVTEKGKDVELRCDPISGHTALYWYRQSLGQGLEFLIYFQGNSAPDKSGLPSDRFSAERTGGSVSTLTIQRTQQEDSAVYLCASSLTPTRPRDTIYFGEGSWLTVV.

The chain carries TRBV7-9 and TRBJ1-1; TRBD1 might be the D (6 bases). The V gene lost 4 bases and the J gene lost 11 bases, with 14 bases spanning the gap. The V gene's germline CDR1 is SEHNR and CDR2 FQNEAQ (reference sequence). The CDR3 is 12 amino acids. CDR3 residues: CASSSDRTEAFF. In DNA form, the CDR3 reads TGTGCCAGCAGCTCAGACCGGACAGAGGCTTTCTTT.

The chain uses TRBV7-4 and TRBJ2-4, with 10 bases matching TRBD2. The CDR3 runs to 17 residues. Germline V CDR1 and CDR2: SGHVT, SQSDAQ. V lost 9 bases, J lost 0 bases, and 11 bases stayed unmatched. CDR3 sequence: CARGPGLASLAKNIQYF. CDR3 nucleotide sequence: TGTGCCAGGGGACCGGGACTAGCGTCACTAGCCAAAAACATTCAGTACTTC. The full variable domain, completed using reference TRBV7-4 and TRBJ2-4, is GAGVSQSPRYKVAKRGRDVALRCDSISGHVTLYWYRQTLGQGSEVLTYSQSDAQRDKSGRPSGRFSAERPERSVSTLKIQRTEQGDSAVYLCARGPGLASLAKNIQYFGAGTRLSVL.

V usage is TRBV7-9 and J usage is TRBJ2-3; TRBD2 matches 8 bases. With V trimmed by 11 bases and J by 2 bases, 9 bases remained unmatched. This CDR3 is 14 amino acids long. Germline V gene data show CDR1 as SEHNR and CDR2 as FQNEAQ (reference sequence). The CDR3 here is CAGQNSGNTDTQYF. In DNA form, the CDR3 reads TGTGCCGGACAAAATAGCGGGAACACAGATACGCAGTATTTT.